This T cell receptor beta chain stems from a study of CD8 T cells in Susac syndrome. Study findings and constraints: The study conceded that its TCR sequencing and HLA analysis involved relatively few individuals.

The germline V and J ends were trimmed by 4 bases and 8 bases, with 27 bases remaining between them. Per germline, CDR1 PRHDT and CDR2 FYEKMQ (reference sequence). This CDR3 is 18 amino acids long. The multiple sclerosis controls were treatment-naive patients with relapsing-remitting disease that was stable or active. Negative isolation yielded CD8+ and CD4+ T cells; FACS enriched TEMRA cells. RNA amounts of roughly 0.5 to 1 ug underwent reverse transcription with random hexamers. Amplification of TCR beta CDR3 used immunoSEQ multiplex PCR across 54 Vbeta and 13 Jbeta. From the immunoSEQ multiplex PCR reads, TCRdb called clonotypes with MiXCR, one entry per CDR3 protein. Counted here are 250,000 to 300,000 distinct CDR3 sequences, approximately 85% occurring once; the ten biggest clones make up around 0.21%. To note about this clonotype: As yet, its antigen is unknown.

Material for sequencing was CD8+ T cells from PBMCs. This rearrangement joins TRBV13 to TRBJ2-1; D might be TRBD2 (6 bases). The clonotype comes from a human donor with multiple sclerosis. The CDR3 bases are TGTGCCAGCAGCTCGGCGGGGAGGAGCGGTACCTCATCCTATGAGCAGTTCTTC. Its translation is CASSSAGRSGTSSYEQFF.